The 26 T cell receptor beta chains listed next were all sequenced from one sample in a study of T-cell memory formation after mild COVID-19. Via MiXCR, TCRdb re-called the 5' RACE reads, giving one row per CDR3 protein. Of some 65,000 distinct CDR3 sequences listed, around 15% are singletons. The sequenced material came from PBMCs or a T cell subset sorted from them (not recorded which). These receptors came from an adult woman who had mild COVID-19 (a few samples of this study predate the infection). Cell type and time point are not known.

In this sample, this clonotype turned up a few times. The V and J genes are TRBV21-1 and TRBJ2-1; the table's D call, TRBD1, was not checked against the DNA. TRBV21-1 is listed as a pseudogene. This CDR3 has 13 residues. The CDR3 sequence: CASSSSGGNEQFF. In DNA, the CDR3 is TGTGCCAGCAGCAGCTCAGGGGGGAATGAGCAGTTCTTC.

This clonotype was counted a single time. The chain carries TRBV12-3 or TRBV12-4 and TRBJ2-3; D possibly corresponds to TRBD2 (5 bases). Trimming removed 5 bases from V and 1 base from J, with 13 bases in between. The CDR3 spans 15 residues. The CDR3 spells CASSPDWRGTDTQYF. The CDR3 DNA sequence: TGTGCCAGCAGTCCGGACTGGAGAGGCACAGATACGCAGTATTTT.

The J gene is TRBJ2-2, the V gene TRBV2; 12 positions agree with TRBD2. Per germline, CDR1 SNHLY and CDR2 FYNNEI. The CDR3 is made up of 17 amino acids. Trimming cost V 8 bases and J 3 bases; bases outside gene matches: 10. Here the CDR3 DNA reads TGTGCCAGCGCATCGACTAGCGGGAGTGTGGACACCGGGGAGCTGTTTTTT. Translating it yields CASASTSGSVDTGELFF.

This clonotype appeared a few times. The chain uses TRBV6-5 and TRBJ2-5; the match to TRBD2 covers 10 bases. The CDR3 length is 17 residues. V lost 5 bases and J lost 1; bases outside the gene matches: 10. The germline V gene encodes CDR1 MNHEY and CDR2 SVGAGI. This chain's CDR3 is CASSGWTSGGIQETQYF. DNA for the CDR3: TGTGCCAGCAGTGGGTGGACTAGCGGAGGTATCCAAGAGACCCAGTACTTC.

This clonotype was found many times. The chain is built from TRBV7-9 and TRBJ2-7; no clear D. Trimming took 2 bases from V and 7 from J, leaving 12 bases between them. In germline, CDR1 is SEHNR, CDR2 FQNEAQ (reference sequence). The CDR3 is 13 residues long. As DNA, the CDR3 is TGTGCCAGCAGCTTAAAGTCCGCTCTAGAGCAGTACTTC. As protein: CASSLKSALEQYF. The entire variable domain, with the rest obtained from reference TRBV7-9 and TRBJ2-7, is as follows: DTGVSQNPRHKITKRGQNVTFRCDPISEHNRLYWYRQTLGQGPEFLTYFQNEAQLEKSRLLSDRFSAERPKGSFSTLEIQRTEQGDSAMYLCASSLKSALEQYFGPGTRLTVT.

This clonotype appeared a few times. The J gene is TRBJ2-1, the V gene TRBV7-9; 7 bases are a match to TRBD2. Trimming removed 8 bases from V and 0 bases from J; junction bases left unmatched: 4. This CDR3 spans 14 amino acids. Germline CDR1 and CDR2: SEHNR and FQNEAQ (reference sequence). As DNA, the CDR3 is TGTGCCAGCCTCCGGGGGGACTCCTACAATGAGCAGTTCTTC. This translates into CASLRGDSYNEQFF.

This clonotype has just a few counts. The CDR3 protein is CASSLVRGREQFF. The CDR3 region has the DNA TGTGCCAGCAGTTTAGTAAGGGGGCGGGAGCAGTTCTTC. This chain connects TRBV12-3 or TRBV12-4 to TRBJ2-1; TRBD1 matches 7 bases. After removal of 1 base from V and 10 bases from J, the junction contained 4 bases not matched to a gene. The CDR3 contains 13 residues.

The chain links TRBV20-1 to TRBJ2-3; no reliable D call. Germline CDR1 and CDR2: DFQATT and SNEGSKA (reference sequence). The CDR3 runs to 16 residues. V dropped 3 bases and J dropped 2 bases, with 18 bases sitting between them. The CDR3 bases are TGCAGTGCTAGTACCGGTTTGATAGCCGACACAGATACGCAGTATTTT. As protein: CSASTGLIADTDTQYF.

The V call is TRBV12-3 or TRBV12-4, the J call TRBJ2-7; TRBD2 aligns across 11 bases. This CDR3 is built from 19 residues. V shed 5 bases, J shed 0 bases, and the junction held 15 bases outside the gene matches. The CDR3 reads CASSPPGLAAPGGSYEQYF. CDR3 DNA sequence: TGTGCCAGCAGTCCTCCGGGACTAGCGGCCCCAGGGGGCTCCTACGAGCAGTACTTC.

This sequence joins TRBV7-9 and TRBJ1-5, with 7 bases fitting TRBD1. The CDR3 sequence is 17 residues long. V shed 2 bases, J shed 5 bases, and the junction held 12 bases outside the gene matches. CDR1 and CDR2 from the germline V gene are SEHNR and FQNEAQ (reference sequence). The CDR3 sequence is CASSLLRQGGWHQPQHF. In DNA form, the CDR3 reads TGTGCCAGCAGCTTACTGCGACAGGGTGGGTGGCATCAGCCCCAGCATTTT.

The sample holds a few counts of this clonotype. V is TRBV12-3 or TRBV12-4 and J is TRBJ1-6; D ambiguous. CDR3 size: 14 residues. V was shortened by 3 bases and J by 7 bases, with 10 bases between the two germline ends. The CDR3 DNA is TGTGCCAGCAGTTTTGGGCGAGGGAATTCACCCCTCCACTTT. As protein: CASSFGRGNSPLHF.

The chain is built from TRBV7-9 and TRBJ2-7; 9 nucleotides agree with TRBD1. The CDR3 spans 17 residues. Germline lookup yields CDR1 SEHNR and CDR2 FQNEAQ (reference sequence). V dropped 6 bases and J dropped 1; count of bases not matched to a gene: 13. CDR3 sequence reads: CASRGGQGPTNSYEQYF. CDR3 in DNA: TGTGCCAGCAGGGGGGGACAGGGACCCACCAATTCCTACGAGCAGTACTTC.

V usage is TRBV7-2 and J usage is TRBJ2-4, with TRBD1 matching 7 bases. The germline CDR1 and CDR2 sequences are SGHTA and FQGNSA. The CDR3 totals 14 residues. J was trimmed by 4 bases and V by 5 bases; bases with no gene match: 5. The CDR3 sequence is CASSPSTGKNIQYF. The CDR3 bases are TGTGCCAGCAGCCCATCGACAGGGAAAAACATTCAGTACTTC.

The sample holds a few counts of this clonotype. The rearrangement uses TRBV7-8 and TRBJ1-5; the D gene is possibly TRBD1 (5 bases). Germline V lookup: CDR1 SGHVS, CDR2 FQNEAQ. V was shortened by 5 bases and J by 5 bases, with 19 bases between the two germline ends. CDR3 size: 16 residues. The CDR3 DNA follows: TGTGCCAGCAGCCGGCGGTCGGGAAGGGGCGATCAGCCCCAGCATTTT. Translated, it gives CASSRRSGRGDQPQHF.

The J gene is TRBJ2-1, the V gene TRBV29-1; 12 bases fit TRBD2. The germline V gene encodes CDR1 SQVTM and CDR2 ANQGSEA. Germline trimming cut 5 bases from V and 7 bases from J; bases unmatched to any gene: 6. CDR3 length: 14 amino acids. For the CDR3, the DNA is TGCAGCGTTATAGGACTAGCGGGGTTTAATGAGCAGTTCTTC. Translation gives CSVIGLAGFNEQFF.

The J gene is TRBJ2-4, the V gene TRBV2, with D tentatively TRBD2 (5 bases). The CDR3 sequence is 11 residues long. Germline V gene sequence: CDR1 SNHLY, CDR2 FYNNEI. Trimming stripped 7 bases from V and 10 bases from J, with 11 bases between. DNA for the CDR3: TGTGCCAGCACTGACCGGGGAATTCAGTACTTC. Amino acid sequence: CASTDRGIQYF.

This chain links TRBV20-1 with TRBJ2-1, with 8 bases identical to TRBD1. CDR3 length equals 17 residues. Unmatched junction bases numbered 11, after V lost 0 bases and J lost 4 bases. Germline V gene sequence: CDR1 DFQATT, CDR2 SNEGSKA (reference sequence). CDR3 residues: CSARDVRRTGSYNEQFF. Written as DNA, the CDR3 is TGCAGTGCTAGAGATGTTCGGAGGACAGGGTCTTACAATGAGCAGTTCTTC.

V and J are TRBV7-2 and TRBJ2-1, with no clear D. Germline CDR1 and CDR2: SGHTA and FQGNSA. The CDR3 is made up of 13 amino acids. Trimming shortened V by 8 bases and J by 6 bases, and 14 bases separated the two germline ends. The CDR3 sequence: CASLIDRGNEQFF. The CDR3 coding sequence is TGTGCCAGCCTGATAGATCGAGGCAATGAGCAGTTCTTC.

This clonotype was picked up one time. The rearrangement uses TRBV30 and TRBJ2-3; 9 positions agree with TRBD1. The CDR3 has 14 amino acids. The germline CDR1 and CDR2 sequences are GTSNPN and SVGIG (reference sequence). V gave up 8 bases and J gave up 0 bases; unmatched junction bases: 6. CDR3 DNA: TGTGCCCTGACAGGGGGGCATAGCACAGATACGCAGTATTTT. It codes for CALTGGHSTDTQYF. Combining the CDR3 with reference TRBV30 and TRBJ2-3 gives the whole variable domain SQTIHQWPATLVQPVGSPLSLECTVEGTSNPNLYWYRQAAGRGLQLLFYSVGIGQISSEVPQNLSASRPQDRQFILSSKKLLLSDSGFYLCALTGGHSTDTQYFGPGTRLTVL.

The chain joins TRBV12-3 or TRBV12-4 to TRBJ1-2, with TRBD1 matching 7 bases. The CDR3 consists of 14 residues. The trim removed 5 bases at V and 2 bases at J, leaving 5 bases unmatched. CDR3 in DNA: TGTGCCAGCAGTCCGGGACAGCGGAACTATGGCTACACCTTC. Its translation is CASSPGQRNYGYTF.

This clonotype showed up just a few times. V gene TRBV27 combines with J gene TRBJ2-2, with 9 bases that match TRBD2. In germline, CDR1 is MNHEY, CDR2 SMNVEV (reference sequence). Trimming removed 2 bases from V and 6 bases from J; junction bases left unmatched: 7. The CDR3 length is 16 residues. The chain's CDR3 is CASSLISGSLAGELFF. The CDR3 DNA sequence: TGTGCCAGCAGTTTAATTAGCGGGAGCTTAGCCGGGGAGCTGTTTTTT.

This clonotype has a handful of counts. This rearrangement joins TRBV5-1 to TRBJ1-5, with D hard to call. CDR1 SGHRS and CDR2 YFSETQ come from the germline V gene. Trimming shortened V by 4 bases and J by 0 bases, and 5 bases separated the two germline ends. This CDR3 spans 13 amino acids. The CDR3 nucleotides read TGCGCCAGCAGCGAATATAGCAATCAGCCCCAGCATTTT. Encoded protein: CASSEYSNQPQHF. The complete variable domain, with remaining parts taken from reference TRBV5-1 and TRBJ1-5, reads KAGVTQTPRYLIKTRGQQVTLSCSPISGHRSVSWYQQTPGQGLQFLFEYFSETQRNKGNFPGRFSGRQFSNSRSEMNVSTLELGDSALYLCASSEYSNQPQHFGDGTRLSIL.

This clonotype appeared many times. V gene TRBV10-3 combines with J gene TRBJ2-1, with D unclear. This CDR3 has 13 amino acids. Germline V CDR1 and CDR2: ENHRY, SYGVKD. Deletions cut 4 bases from V and 10 bases from J, with 14 bases between. As DNA, the CDR3 is TGTGCCATCAGTGGAGGAACTCTTCCCGAGCAGTTCTTC. It is translated as CAISGGTLPEQFF.

The chain is built from TRBV6-1 and TRBJ2-5; tentative D call: TRBD2 (6 bases). Germline V CDR1 and CDR2: MNHNS, SASEGT. V shed 2 bases and J shed 4 bases, with 14 bases lying between them. This CDR3 is built from 15 residues. The CDR3 loop reads CASSELKAGLETQYF. The CDR3 DNA follows: TGTGCCAGCAGTGAATTGAAGGCGGGACTAGAGACCCAGTACTTC.

The chain employs TRBV5-1 and TRBJ2-1, with 10 bases aligning to TRBD1. The CDR3 extends over 14 amino acids. Germline CDR1 and CDR2: SGHRS and YFSETQ. The V and J ends lost 4 bases and 6 bases, in that order; junction bases with no gene match: 4. The CDR3 protein is CASSKGQGINEQFF. The CDR3, as DNA: TGCGCCAGCAGCAAGGGACAGGGGATCAATGAGCAGTTCTTC.

The sample holds a few counts of this clonotype. The V gene is TRBV27, the J gene TRBJ1-4, with D possibly TRBD1 on 6 matching bases. Trimming removed 6 bases from V and 8 bases from J, with 16 bases in between. CDR1 and CDR2 (germline): MNHEY, SMNVEV (reference sequence). The CDR3 covers 14 residues. The chain's CDR3 is CASSPDRRLEKLFF. CDR3 DNA sequence: TGTGCCAGCAGCCCGGACAGACGCCTAGAAAAACTGTTTTTT.